The text below deals with one T cell receptor (beta chain). Repertoires were generated with immunoSEQ multiplex PCR, while TCRdb's copy carries only in-frame clones and drops some. The sample records around 1.6 million clones, nearly 99% being singletons. The sample originates from a study of shared clonotypes between healthy human individuals. This CDR3 has 15 residues. The V end was cut by 0 bases, the J end by 0 bases, with 7 bases between. In germline, CDR1 is SGHTS, CDR2 YDEGEE. The chain carries TRBV5-8 and TRBJ2-1, with no clear D. This sequence originates from a man aged 25-40 years in good health. Sequencing was performed on naive CD4+ T cells sorted from blood. The subset: CD45RA+ positively selected. CDR3 amino acids: CASSLGRFSYNEQFF. The CDR3 bases are TGTGCCAGCAGCTTGGGGCGTTTCTCCTACAATGAGCAGTTCTTC.